This T cell receptor (beta chain) was sequenced in a study of T cells after yellow fever vaccination. Universal primer sites and UMIs were introduced during 5'RACE template-switching synthesis of TCR cDNA. TCRdb called the 5' RACE reads again in MiXCR, with one record for every CDR3 protein. This table has hundreds of thousands of distinct CDR3 sequences, 9% to 15% appearing once. Per germline, CDR1 MGHRA and CDR2 YSYEKL. This CDR3 spans 16 amino acids. V was pared by 5 bases and J by 0 bases, with 14 bases between. The source was PBMCs, collected on the day of the yellow fever booster vaccination. J is TRBJ2-1 and V is TRBV4-1; tentatively, D is TRBD2 (6 bases). This TCR came from a man between 25 and 39 years old who received the YFV17D yellow fever vaccine. The CDR3: CASSGTGTHSYNEQFF. CDR3 nucleotides: TGCGCCAGCAGCGGAACCGGGACTCACTCCTACAATGAGCAGTTCTTC.